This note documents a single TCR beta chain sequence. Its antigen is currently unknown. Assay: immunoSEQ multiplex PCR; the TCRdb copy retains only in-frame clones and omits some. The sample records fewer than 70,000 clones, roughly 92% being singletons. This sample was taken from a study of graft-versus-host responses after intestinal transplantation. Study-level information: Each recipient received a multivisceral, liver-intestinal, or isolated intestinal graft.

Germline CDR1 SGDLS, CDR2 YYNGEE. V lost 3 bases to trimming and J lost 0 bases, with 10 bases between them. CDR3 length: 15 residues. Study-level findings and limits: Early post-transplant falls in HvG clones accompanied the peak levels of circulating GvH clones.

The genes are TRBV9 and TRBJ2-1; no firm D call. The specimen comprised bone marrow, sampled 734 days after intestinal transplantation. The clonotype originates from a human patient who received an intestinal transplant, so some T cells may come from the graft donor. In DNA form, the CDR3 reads TGTGCCAGCAGCGAAACCGGCAGCTCCTACAATGAGCAGTTCTTC. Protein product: CASSETGSSYNEQFF. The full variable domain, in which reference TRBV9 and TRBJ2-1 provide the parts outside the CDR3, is DSGVTQTPKHLITATGQRVTLRCSPRSGDLSVYWYQQSLDQGLQFLIQYYNGEERAKGNILERFSAQQFPDLHSELNLSSLELGDSALYFCASSETGSSYNEQFFGPGTRLTVL.